A selection of T cell receptor beta chains follows, all from one sample in a study of blood T cell repertoires in COVID-19. Produced via immunoSEQ multiplex PCR; TCRdb's table is partial and in-frame only. In the table there are about 260,000 clones, around 86% of which are singletons. The sample consisted of peripheral blood. These receptors originate from a man in his forties or fifties who had recovered from COVID-19. Each CDR3 is given without its conserved first and last residue. Each record gives: CDR3 protein, V gene, CDR3 length.

CDR3 protein: ASTMRQGGPYEQY
V gene: TRBV6-5
CDR3 length: 13

CDR3 protein: ASSKDPNSNQPQH
V gene: TRBV21-1
CDR3 length: 13

CDR3 protein: ASSVARGSTDTQY
V gene: TRBV9
CDR3 length: 13

CDR3 protein: ASSPWRGGVTGELF
V gene: TRBV18
CDR3 length: 14

CDR3 protein: ASSQERAGIYGYT
V gene: TRBV4-1
CDR3 length: 13

CDR3 protein: ASSLDRGVYEQY
V gene: TRBV5-1
CDR3 length: 12

CDR3 protein: ATVGLAGADTQY
V gene: TRBV28
CDR3 length: 12

CDR3 protein: ASSSRAEAF
V gene: TRBV6-2/TRBV6-3
CDR3 length: 9

CDR3 protein: ASSPAGVGSETQY
V gene: TRBV7-7
CDR3 length: 13

CDR3 protein: ASSLDRSSYEQY
V gene: TRBV18
CDR3 length: 12

CDR3 protein: ASSKPGTSDYEQY
V gene: TRBV5-4
CDR3 length: 13

CDR3 protein: ASSTLYEQY
V gene: TRBV19
CDR3 length: 9

CDR3 protein: SVDGAGGNLNYGYT
V gene: TRBV29-1
CDR3 length: 14

CDR3 protein: ASSLRRGISYEQY
V gene: TRBV11-2
CDR3 length: 13

CDR3 protein: ASSVGGDNTGELF
V gene: TRBV9
CDR3 length: 13

CDR3 protein: ASSFFGTSGGNTDTQY
V gene: TRBV7-9
CDR3 length: 16

CDR3 protein: ASSQDLRYWGQGRYTEAF
V gene: TRBV3-1/TRBV3-2
CDR3 length: 18

CDR3 protein: ASSYRMETQY
V gene: TRBV7-2
CDR3 length: 10

CDR3 protein: ASSRGQGSEAF
V gene: TRBV9
CDR3 length: 11